Each of the 21 T cell receptor beta chains below was sequenced from the same sample in a study of blood T cell repertoires in COVID-19. Sequenced by immunoSEQ multiplex PCR; TCRdb stores in-frame clones only, minus some. The sample lists 75,000 to 100,000 clones, less than 85% occurring once. Source material: peripheral blood. The receptors here all came from a human donor in a cohort sampled during active COVID-19.

The genes are TRBV7-6 and TRBJ1-3, with 7 bases that match TRBD1. This CDR3 has 17 residues. The junction had 16 bases not matched to a gene; V was cut back by 3 bases and J by 8 bases. In germline, CDR1 is SGHVS, CDR2 FNYEAQ. The CDR3 loop is CASSFNLAGQGGDTIYF. As DNA, the CDR3 is TGTGCCAGCAGCTTCAACCTAGCGGGTCAGGGGGGAGACACCATATATTTT.

The chain combines TRBV2 with TRBJ2-1; 11 bases line up with TRBD2. Germline V gene data show CDR1 as SNHLY and CDR2 as FYNNEI. The length of the CDR3 is 14 residues. V was clipped by 7 bases and J by 4 bases; unmatched bases: 3. The CDR3 loop reads CASTRLAGYNEQFF. Here the CDR3 DNA reads TGTGCCAGCACCCGACTAGCGGGGTACAATGAGCAGTTCTTC.

The sample holds a few counts of this clone. The chain joins TRBV11-2 to TRBJ1-1; no definite D call. The CDR3 extends over 12 amino acids. The V gene's germline CDR1 is SGHAT and CDR2 FQNNGV. Trimming shortened V by 5 bases and J by 5 bases, and 9 bases separated the two germline ends. CDR3 in amino acids: CASSRLRTEAFF. The DNA for the CDR3 is TGTGCCAGCAGCCGCTTGCGGACTGAAGCTTTCTTT.

As DNA, the CDR3 is TGTGCCAGCAGTTACGACAGACAAACCGGGGAGCTGTTTTTT. It specifies CASSYDRQTGELFF. The chain carries TRBV6-5 and TRBJ2-2; the D gene is possibly TRBD1 (5 bases). Between the trimmed V and J ends, which lost 2 bases and 5 bases, there was a span of 9 bases. CDR1 and CDR2 (germline): MNHEY, SVGAGI. The CDR3 is 14 residues long.

This chain connects TRBV5-8 to TRBJ2-5; 7 bases align to TRBD1. The CDR3 length is 16 residues. Germline V lookup: CDR1 SGHTS, CDR2 YDEGEE. The trim removed 1 base at V and 1 base at J, leaving 7 bases unmatched. The CDR3 nucleotides are TGTGCCAGCAGCTTGCCCCGGGGACAGTTCCAAGAGACCCAGTACTTC. This translates into CASSLPRGQFQETQYF.

The chain combines TRBV3-1 (or the pseudogene TRBV3-2) with TRBJ2-2, with D maybe TRBD2 (6 bases). Germline V lookup: CDR1 LGHDT, CDR2 YNNKEL (reference sequence). Trimming pared 3 bases from V and 6 bases from J, leaving 8 bases between. The CDR3 totals 13 residues. CDR3 loop: CASSQTGAGELFF. DNA for the CDR3: TGTGCCAGCAGCCAGACGGGAGCCGGGGAGCTGTTTTTT.

The table lists this clone with a few counts. This rearrangement joins TRBV7-2 to TRBJ1-2; D remains unclear. V was pared by 1 base and J by 8 bases, with 20 bases between. The length of the CDR3 is 16 residues. Germline V gives CDR1 SGHTA, CDR2 FQGNSA. The CDR3 loop is CASSLVAIGSTEGYTF. The CDR3 DNA follows: TGTGCCAGCAGCTTAGTAGCGATCGGGTCCACGGAGGGCTACACCTTC.

The chain is built from TRBV6-5 and TRBJ2-7; TRBD1 is a possible D gene (6 bases). The CDR3 consists of 15 residues. V lost 6 bases and J lost 1, with 16 bases in between. Germline-derived CDR1 and CDR2 are MNHEY and SVGAGI. CDR3 in amino acids: CASSPQGPISYEQYF. CDR3 in DNA: TGTGCCAGCAGCCCACAGGGACCTATTTCCTACGAGCAGTACTTC.

The genes are TRBV18 and TRBJ1-1, with D perhaps TRBD1 (5 bases). CDR1 and CDR2 from the germline V gene are KGHSH and LQKENI. Deletions cut 6 bases from V and 0 bases from J, with 14 bases between. This CDR3 region has 15 residues. Here the CDR3 reads CASSPMGGMNTEAFF. The CDR3 DNA reads TGTGCCAGCTCCCCCATGGGGGGTATGAACACTGAAGCTTTCTTT.

CDR3: CSAVWGRIDTEAFF. The CDR3 bases are TGCAGCGCCGTGTGGGGGAGGATTGACACTGAAGCTTTCTTT. V is TRBV29-1 and J is TRBJ1-1; D is possibly TRBD1 (5 bases). This CDR3 contains 14 residues. Germline V lookup: CDR1 SQVTM, CDR2 ANQGSEA. V was pared by 7 bases and J by 3 bases, with 18 bases between. Based on the CDR3 plus reference TRBV29-1 and TRBJ1-1, the full variable domain is SAVISQKPSRDICQRGTSLTIQCQVDSQVTMMFWYRQQPGQSLTLIATANQGSEATYESGFVIDKFPISRPNLTFSTLTVSNMSPEDSSIYLCSAVWGRIDTEAFFGQGTRLTVV.

J is TRBJ2-5 and V is TRBV29-1, with D perhaps TRBD2 (5 bases). CDR1 and CDR2 (germline): SQVTM, ANQGSEA. The CDR3 loop spans 11 amino acids. Trimming took off 7 bases at V and 4 bases at J, with 10 bases between the two ends. The CDR3 nucleotides read TGCAGCGGAGGCGGGTTAGAGACCCAGTACTTC. It is translated as CSGGGLETQYF.

J is TRBJ2-5 and V is TRBV5-4; the match to TRBD1 covers 9 bases. The CDR3 is 16 amino acids. After removal of 3 bases from V and 5 bases from J, the junction contained 11 bases not matched to a gene. Germline CDR1 SGHNT, CDR2 YYREEE (reference sequence). CDR3: CASSYAGTGWDETQYF. CDR3 DNA: TGTGCCAGCAGCTACGCCGGGACAGGGTGGGACGAGACCCAGTACTTC.

The rearrangement uses TRBV19 and TRBJ2-3, with TRBD2 identical over 9 bases. The CDR3 is 18 residues long. The junction had 14 bases not matched to a gene; V was cut back by 5 bases and J by 2 bases. Germline assignment: CDR1 LNHDA and CDR2 SQIVND (reference sequence). In DNA form, the CDR3 reads TGTGCCAGTAGTGATGGACTAGCGCTCACCCCATTCACAGATACGCAGTATTTT. It codes for CASSDGLALTPFTDTQYF.

This clone was detected only a few times. The rearrangement joins TRBV7-3 to TRBJ2-1; D call uncertain. This CDR3 comprises 14 residues. Germline values: CDR1 SGHTA, CDR2 FQGTGA. Trimming pared 2 bases from V and 4 bases from J, leaving 9 bases between. The CDR3 sequence is CASSLAGHYNEQFF. The CDR3 nucleotides are TGTGCCAGCAGCTTAGCAGGCCATTACAATGAGCAGTTCTTC.

The CDR3 reads CASSQAGEVPDTQYF. For the CDR3, the DNA is TGTGCCAGCAGCCAAGCGGGAGAGGTGCCAGATACGCAGTATTTT. The chain is built from TRBV3-1 (or the pseudogene TRBV3-2) and TRBJ2-3; maybe TRBD2 (6 bases). The CDR3 extends over 15 amino acids. The ends were cut back, 1 base at V and 4 bases at J, with 12 bases in the middle. The germline CDR1 and CDR2 sequences are LGHDT and YNNKEL (reference sequence).

The chain has TRBV28 and TRBJ1-4; perhaps TRBD1 as D (5 bases). With 7 bases removed from V and 4 bases from J, the gap between germline ends came to 16 bases. Germline values: CDR1 MDHEN, CDR2 SYDVKM. CDR3 length: 15 amino acids. DNA of the CDR3: TGTGCCAGCACCGCCTGGGTGGGACTTAATGAAAAACTGTTTTTT. Translating it yields CASTAWVGLNEKLFF.

The chain is built from TRBV28 and TRBJ1-4; 8 bases fit TRBD1. Trimming cost V 6 bases and J 8 bases; bases outside gene matches: 8. CDR3 length equals 14 residues. Per the germline V gene, CDR1 is MDHEN and CDR2 is SYDVKM. CDR3 amino acids: CASRLQGAREKLFF. The CDR3 nucleotides are TGTGCCAGCAGATTGCAGGGGGCGCGGGAAAAACTGTTTTTT.

The chain has TRBV5-1 and TRBJ1-1; perhaps TRBD1 as D (5 bases). Germline CDR1 and CDR2: SGHRS and YFSETQ. The length of the CDR3 is 17 residues. Trimming took off 3 bases at V and 0 bases at J, with 18 bases between the two ends. This chain's CDR3 is CASSSGIPPGVNTEAFF. The CDR3 DNA is TGCGCCAGCAGCTCTGGCATCCCGCCGGGGGTGAACACTGAAGCTTTCTTT.

As to this clone: A junction boundary mismatches the germline segment, possibly from a read error. The gene calls are TRBV7-9 and TRBJ2-1, with 12 bases that match TRBD2. The V gene's germline CDR1 is SEHNR and CDR2 FQNEAQ (reference sequence). The CDR3 covers 14 residues. The CDR3 sequence is CASSLAGGLNEQFF. CDR3 sequence (DNA): TGTGCCAGCAGCCTAGCGGGGGGGCTTAATGAGCAGTTCTTC.

The rearrangement uses TRBV7-9 and TRBJ1-1; possibly TRBD1 for D (5 bases). The V gene's germline CDR1 is SEHNR and CDR2 FQNEAQ (reference sequence). CDR3 length: 16 amino acids. V was pared by 0 bases and J by 1 base, with 12 bases between. The CDR3 is CASSLAARGSNTEAFF. In DNA, the CDR3 is TGTGCCAGCAGCTTAGCGGCTAGGGGCTCGAACACTGAAGCTTTCTTT.

V gene TRBV29-1 combines with J gene TRBJ2-1; weak D call: TRBD1 (5 bases). The CDR3 is made up of 14 amino acids. V was pared by 0 bases and J by 7 bases, with 13 bases between. Looked up from germline, CDR1 is SQVTM and CDR2 is ANQGSEA. The DNA of the CDR3 is TGCAGCGTTGAAGATTTCTCAGGGAAAAATGAGCAGTTCTTC. Amino acids: CSVEDFSGKNEQFF.